This T cell receptor delta chain is drawn from a study of γδ T cells in repeated Plasmodium falciparum infection (dated by TCRdb to about 2021). In terms of the full investigation: In the natural-infection arm, Malian children exposed to intense seasonal malaria transmission were enrolled and compared against age and gender matched Australian children. Four controlled human malaria infections were administered to five malaria-naive U.S. adults over roughly 580 days by bites from P. falciparum NF54-infected Anopheles stephensi mosquitoes. Samples from controlled-infection subjects were taken at baseline, right before selected infections, and 21 days after each infection. Malian gammadelta TCR repertoires were analysed cross-sectionally in periods with no transmission and longitudinally across episodes of acute febrile malaria. Using both natural infection in Mali and controlled human malaria infection, the study looked at the way repeated Plasmodium falciparum infection shapes the human gammadelta T cell repertoire. On the study overall, not on this receptor specifically: In Vdelta2-negative, largely Vdelta1+, gammadelta TCR repertoires, repeated controlled infections appeared to drive waves of new clonotype selection. The controlled-infection cohort was small, limiting analysis of inter-individual variability in gammadelta T cell responses. Compared with the repertoires of Australian children, the Vdelta2-negative gammadelta TCR repertoires of Malian children appeared more clonally expanded, less diverse and less shared. Generalizability was limited because the Malian cohort was drawn from a small rural village of predominantly one ethnic group. A highly stable polyclonal repertoire over time and infection, with many inter-individual overlapping TCRgamma sequences, was shown by Vgamma9/Vdelta2+ TCR repertoires.

The library relied on multiplex PCR. The sequencer was an Illumina MiSeq. Every sorted gammadelta T cell sample had both its TCR gamma (TRG) and TCR delta (TRD) chains sequenced. From the authors' description of their analysis: Repertoire analyses included clonotype tree plots, accumulated frequency of the top 20 clonotypes, diversity index (DI) and D75 metrics. TCRdb recomputed clones from the public reads with CATT; identical DNA rows were then combined. TCRdb's processing, not the study's, gives the V and J calls here. Recorded for this sample are 55,000 to 70,000 delta-chain clones; approximately 1.5% of them occurred a single time. The top ten constitute 15% of the sample. The CDR3 starts with the cysteine, ends with the phenylalanine, and has 23 residues. Just the 69-base CDR3 DNA is kept, in frame starting at base 1. The germline V gene specifies TSWWSYY as CDR1 and QGS as CDR2. Vgamma9/Vdelta2+ and Vdelta2-negative gammadelta T cell populations were flow-sorted from peripheral blood mononuclear cells for bulk TCR repertoire analysis.

This clone was recorded a few times. Its antigen has not been determined. It is likely a read error: a sequence one base away is far more abundant. This clonotype originated in a pool of human donors (malaria-infected and uninfected, not separated). The specimen was gamma-delta T cells from blood. The V gene call is TRDV1, and the J gene call is absent; TRDD3 was called by the table and not checked on the DNA. The DNA reads TGTGCTCTTGGGGAACCACCCTTCCTCCCCCTACTGGGGGATACAACCTCCCGGAATAAGCTCATCTTT. The translation is CALGEPPFLPLLGDTTSRNKLIF.